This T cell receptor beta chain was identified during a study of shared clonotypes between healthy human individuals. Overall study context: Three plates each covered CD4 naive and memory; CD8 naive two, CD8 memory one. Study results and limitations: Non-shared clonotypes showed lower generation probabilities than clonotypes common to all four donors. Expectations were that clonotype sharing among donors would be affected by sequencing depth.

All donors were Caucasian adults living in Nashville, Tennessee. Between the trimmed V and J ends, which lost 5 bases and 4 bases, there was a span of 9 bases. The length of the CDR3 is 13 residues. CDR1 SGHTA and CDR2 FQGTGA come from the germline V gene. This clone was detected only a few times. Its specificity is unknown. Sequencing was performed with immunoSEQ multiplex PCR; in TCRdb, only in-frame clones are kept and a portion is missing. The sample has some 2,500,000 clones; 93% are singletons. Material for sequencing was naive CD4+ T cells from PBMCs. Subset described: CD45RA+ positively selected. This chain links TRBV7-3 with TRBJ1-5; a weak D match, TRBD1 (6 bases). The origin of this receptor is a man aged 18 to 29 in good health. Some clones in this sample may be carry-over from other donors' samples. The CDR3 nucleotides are TGTGCCAGCAGCCCGCAGGGGAATCAGCCCCAGCATTTT. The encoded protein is CASSPQGNQPQHF. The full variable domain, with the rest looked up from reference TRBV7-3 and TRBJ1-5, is GAGVSQTPSNKVTEKGKYVELRCDPISGHTALYWYRQSLGQGPEFLIYFQGTGAADDSGLPNDRFFAVRPEGSVSTLKIQRTERGDSAVYLCASSPQGNQPQHFGDGTRLSIL.